What follows describes a single TCR beta chain. Here immunoSEQ multiplex PCR was the method, and the copy in TCRdb shows in-frame clones only, minus some. The table has some 64,000 clones, 87% seen once. These data are taken from a study of OX40 agonist ivuxolimab in advanced cancers. Autoimmune disease history or systemic immunosuppression barred patients. V lost 5 bases to trimming and J lost 4 bases; unmatched junction nucleotides: 2. Germline V gene lookup returns CDR1 SGHVS and CDR2 FNYEAQ. This CDR3 has 13 residues. The specimen comprised CD4+ or CD8+ T cells sorted from blood, sampled in a trial of the OX40 agonist ivuxolimab. V and J are TRBV7-6 and TRBJ2-7; 10 bases match TRBD1. The receptor comes from an adult with an advanced solid tumor such as melanoma, head and neck, liver or kidney cancer. The CDR3 DNA sequence: TGTGCCAGCAGCGACAGGGGGCTGTACGAGCAGTACTTC. It yields the protein CASSDRGLYEQYF.